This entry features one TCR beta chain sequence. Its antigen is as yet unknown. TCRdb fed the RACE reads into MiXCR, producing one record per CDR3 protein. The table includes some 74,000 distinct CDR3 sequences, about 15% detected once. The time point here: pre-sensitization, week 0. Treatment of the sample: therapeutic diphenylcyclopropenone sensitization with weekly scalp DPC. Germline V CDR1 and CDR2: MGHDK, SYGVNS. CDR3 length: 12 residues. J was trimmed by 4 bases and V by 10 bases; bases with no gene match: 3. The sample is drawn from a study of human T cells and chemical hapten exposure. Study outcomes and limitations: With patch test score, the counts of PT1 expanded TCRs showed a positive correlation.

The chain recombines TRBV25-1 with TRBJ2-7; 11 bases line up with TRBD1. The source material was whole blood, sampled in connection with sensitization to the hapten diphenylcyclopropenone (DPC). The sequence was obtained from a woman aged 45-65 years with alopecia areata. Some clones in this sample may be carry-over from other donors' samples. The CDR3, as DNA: TGTGCCACCGGACAGGGGGCTTACGAGCAGTACTTC. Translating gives CATGQGAYEQYF.